This is a list of T cell receptor beta chains from one sample in a study of blood T cell repertoires in COVID-19. The table came from immunoSEQ multiplex PCR; TCRdb's copy has only in-frame clones and leaves some out. The sample contains approximately 100,000 clones, 81% of which appear only once. Sequencing was done on a sample of peripheral blood. These receptors were obtained from a woman of 80 years or more with acute or convalescent COVID-19. CDR3s include the opening cysteine and the closing phenylalanine or tryptophan. A D gene is named only where the DNA matches it firmly. Some rows mark clone size as missing; the rest say once, few, many or name a class of expanded clone.

d_gene,v_gene,j_gene,abundance,CDR3aa,CDR3nt
TRBD2,TRBV11-3,TRBJ2-3,-,CASSFGASGARVETDTQYF,TGTGCCAGCAGCTTTGGGGCTAGCGGGGCCCGAGTGGAAACAGATACGCAGTATTTT
-,TRBV6-5,TRBJ2-4,-,CASIGGTGNIQYF,TGTGCCAGCATCGGGGGTACGGGGAACATTCAGTACTTC
-,TRBV23-1,TRBJ2-1,-,CASRSSETDEQFF,TGCGCCAGCAGGTCTAGCGAAACGGATGAGCAGTTCTTC
TRBD2,TRBV6-5,TRBJ2-3,-,CASSGGANTQYF,TGTGCCAGCAGCGGGGGGGCCAATACGCAGTATTTT
TRBD1,TRBV24-1,TRBJ1-5,-,CATSHGQVRNQPQHF,TGTGCCACCAGCCACGGACAGGTGCGCAATCAGCCCCAGCATTTT
-,TRBV18,TRBJ1-2,-,CASSPVEGAYGYTF,TGTGCCAGCTCACCAGTTGAGGGAGCTTATGGCTACACCTTC
-,TRBV21-1,TRBJ1-5,-,CASSHTVTSNQPQHF,TGTGCCAGCAGCCATACAGTAACAAGCAATCAGCCCCAGCATTTT
-,TRBV19,TRBJ1-1,-,CATSDRRIEAFF,TGTGCCACCAGTGACAGACGAATCGAAGCTTTCTTT
-,TRBV28,TRBJ2-6,-,CASSFLSGANVLTF,TGTGCCAGCAGTTTCCTCTCTGGGGCCAACGTCCTGACTTTC
TRBD2,TRBV7-6,TRBJ2-1,-,CASSLMLGGGYNEQFF,TGTGCCAGCAGCTTAATGCTTGGGGGGGGATACAATGAGCAGTTCTTC
TRBD1,TRBV29-1,TRBJ1-2,-,CSVEDRDRGKYGYTF,TGCAGCGTTGAAGATCGGGACAGGGGCAAATATGGCTACACCTTC
-,TRBV18,TRBJ2-5,-,CASSPPGMKETQYF,TGTGCCAGCTCACCACCCGGGATGAAAGAGACCCAGTACTTC
TRBD1,TRBV6-5,TRBJ1-1,once,CASRHRDRGITEAFF,TGTGCCAGCAGACATCGGGACAGGGGGATCACTGAAGCTTTCTTT
TRBD1,TRBV6-5,TRBJ1-1,-,CASSSKQGASNTEAFF,TGTGCCAGCAGTTCCAAACAGGGGGCCTCTAACACTGAAGCTTTCTTT
TRBD1,TRBV24-1,TRBJ1-1,-,CATSDGDRTPGTEAFF,TGTGCCACCAGTGATGGGGACAGAACACCGGGGACTGAAGCTTTCTTT
-,TRBV11-2,TRBJ2-3,-,CASSPAGRGLTDTQYF,TGTGCCAGCAGCCCCGCGGGGCGGGGGCTCACAGATACGCAGTATTTT
-,TRBV5-8,TRBJ1-2,-,CASSLRFHRGYTF,TGTGCCAGCAGCCTACGTTTTCATCGGGGCTACACCTTC
-,TRBV25-1,TRBJ1-5,-,CASSAQGANQPQHF,TGTGCCAGCAGTGCGCAGGGCGCAAATCAGCCCCAGCATTTT
-,TRBV24-1,TRBJ1-1,-,CATSDGVRDTEAFF,TGTGCCACCAGTGACGGGGTAAGGGACACTGAAGCTTTCTTT
-,TRBV2,TRBJ1-1,-,CASSEDNEAFF,TGTGCCAGCAGTGAGGACAATGAAGCTTTCTTT
-,TRBV6-2/TRBV6-3,TRBJ2-1,-,CASSLGGEQFF,TGTGCCAGCAGTTTAGGGGGTGAGCAGTTCTTC
-,TRBV2,TRBJ1-2,once,CASSRGNYGYTF,TGTGCCAGCTCTCGAGGGAACTATGGCTACACCTTC
-,TRBV5-1,TRBJ1-4,-,CASSLGSSQQVGKLFF,TGCGCCAGCAGCTTAGGAAGCAGCCAGCAGGTTGGAAAACTGTTTTTT
-,TRBV6-1,TRBJ1-4,-,CASSEGGTNEKLFF,TGTGCCAGCAGTGAAGGGGGCACTAATGAAAAACTGTTTTTT
-,TRBV7-9,TRBJ2-5,-,CASSLAGAAETQYF,TGTGCCAGCAGCTTAGCTGGGGCCGCAGAGACCCAGTACTTC
-,TRBV5-1,TRBJ1-1,-,CASSLQPGNTEAFF,TGCGCCAGCAGTTTGCAACCGGGGAACACTGAAGCTTTCTTT
-,TRBV7-2,TRBJ1-3,-,CASSSPLGNTIYF,TGTGCCAGCAGCTCTCCGCTAGGAAACACCATATATTTT
TRBD1,TRBV18,TRBJ1-2,-,CASSRETGGYGYTF,TGTGCCAGCTCACGGGAGACAGGGGGCTATGGCTACACCTTC
-,TRBV5-1,TRBJ2-1,-,CASSGLRDNLAEQFF,TGCGCCAGCAGCGGTTTACGGGACAACCTCGCTGAGCAGTTCTTC
TRBD2,TRBV29-1,TRBJ2-3,-,CSVEGLAATTDTQYF,TGCAGCGTGGAGGGACTAGCGGCTACCACAGATACGCAGTATTTT
TRBD1,TRBV5-1,TRBJ1-1,-,CASTDGGGQGATEAFF,TGCGCCAGCACCGACGGCGGGGGACAGGGGGCCACTGAAGCTTTCTTT
-,TRBV5-1,TRBJ1-2,-,CASSVDPGQDYGYTF,TGCGCCAGCAGCGTGGATCCGGGACAAGACTATGGCTACACCTTC
-,TRBV7-8,TRBJ1-1,-,CASSLEARRTEAFF,TGTGCCAGCAGCTTAGAGGCCCGGCGGACTGAAGCTTTCTTT
TRBD1,TRBV9,TRBJ1-6,few,CASSVDSGGTTSPLHF,TGTGCCAGCAGCGTAGATTCAGGGGGCACGACTTCACCCCTCCACTTT
TRBD1,TRBV7-9,TRBJ1-1,-,CASSPISGTGKAFF,TGTGCCAGCAGCCCCATTTCCGGGACAGGGAAAGCTTTCTTT
TRBD1,TRBV20-1,TRBJ1-1,-,CSASKGQRNTEAFF,TGCAGTGCTAGTAAGGGACAGCGGAACACTGAAGCTTTCTTT
-,TRBV6-6,TRBJ1-5,-,CASSYSRDQPQHF,TGTGCCAGCAGTTACTCCCGGGATCAGCCCCAGCATTTT
-,TRBV1,TRBJ1-1,-,CTSSRILGQGNTEAFF,TGCACCAGCAGCCGAATACTGGGACAGGGGAACACTGAAGCTTTCTTT
-,TRBV2,TRBJ1-6,-,CASGPGYNSPLHF,TGTGCCAGCGGTCCGGGATATAATTCACCCCTCCACTTT
TRBD1,TRBV5-1,TRBJ2-5,-,CASSRGQGQETQYF,TGCGCCAGCAGCCGGGGACAGGGTCAAGAGACCCAGTACTTC
TRBD1,TRBV7-9,TRBJ2-2,-,CASSPFGTGDFRGTGELFF,TGTGCCAGCAGCCCTTTCGGGACAGGGGATTTTCGGGGCACCGGGGAGCTGTTTTTT